Listed below are T cell receptor beta chains from one sample, sequenced in a study of cytomegalovirus exposure and HLA in healthy donors. Measured with immunoSEQ multiplex PCR; TCRdb has only the in-frame clones, and not every one. The sample carries fewer than 80,000 clones, 70% to 80% recorded once. The sequenced sample consisted of PBMCs. Receptors were obtained from a man aged 25 to 45 in good health and CMV-seronegative. Each CDR3 is given with its conserved first and last residue. A D gene is named only where the DNA matches it firmly. For some rows the clone size is stated as once, few or many, or as a class when expanded; others skip it.

len: 15
d_gene: .
v_gene: TRBV6-1
j_gene: TRBJ2-7
abundance: .
CDR3nt: TGTGCCAGCACGAGTATGACAGGTGCGGCCTACGAGCAGTACTTC
CDR3aa: CASTSMTGAAYEQYF

len: 15
d_gene: .
v_gene: TRBV4-3
j_gene: TRBJ2-3
abundance: .
CDR3nt: TGCGCCAGCAGCCAAGAAGGGAGCCACACAGATACGCAGTATTTC
CDR3aa: CASSQEGSHTDTQYF

len: 12
d_gene: .
v_gene: TRBV19
j_gene: TRBJ2-1
abundance: few
CDR3nt: TGTGCCAGTAGTATCACCGGGACAGAGCAGTTCTTC
CDR3aa: CASSITGTEQFF

len: 16
d_gene: TRBD1
v_gene: TRBV5-5
j_gene: TRBJ1-5
abundance: .
CDR3nt: TGTGCCAGCAGCCCACAGGGGGGAAATAGCAATCAGCCCCAGCATTTT
CDR3aa: CASSPQGGNSNQPQHF

len: 15
d_gene: TRBD1
v_gene: TRBV19
j_gene: TRBJ1-5
abundance: .
CDR3nt: TGTGCCAGTAGTCCGGGACAGGGGGCAAATCAGCCCCAGCATTTT
CDR3aa: CASSPGQGANQPQHF

len: 14
d_gene: TRBD2
v_gene: TRBV29-1
j_gene: TRBJ2-3
abundance: .
CDR3nt: TGCAGCGTTGAAGCGGCGGGAGTACCAGATACGCAGTATTTT
CDR3aa: CSVEAAGVPDTQYF

len: 13
d_gene: .
v_gene: TRBV7-9
j_gene: TRBJ1-1
abundance: few
CDR3nt: TGTGCCAGCAGCTTAGAGTCGCAGGCTGAAGCTTTCTTT
CDR3aa: CASSLESQAEAFF

len: 16
d_gene: .
v_gene: TRBV28
j_gene: TRBJ2-3
abundance: once
CDR3nt: TGTGCCAGCGGCATAACAGCTACTCCTAGCACAGATACGCAGTATTTT
CDR3aa: CASGITATPSTDTQYF

len: 15
d_gene: .
v_gene: TRBV7-2
j_gene: TRBJ2-6
abundance: .
CDR3nt: TGTGCCAGCAGCCCCCGTCGTGGCGGGGCCAACGTCCTGACTTTC
CDR3aa: CASSPRRGGANVLTF

len: 15
d_gene: TRBD2
v_gene: TRBV5-4
j_gene: TRBJ2-1
abundance: .
CDR3nt: TGTGCCAGCAGCCCGCGGGGGGGAGGGGTCAATGAGCAGTTCTTC
CDR3aa: CASSPRGGGVNEQFF

len: 15
d_gene: TRBD1
v_gene: TRBV5-4
j_gene: TRBJ1-6
abundance: .
CDR3nt: TGTGCCAGCAGCTTTGGACAGGGGGCTTATTCACCCCTCCACTTT
CDR3aa: CASSFGQGAYSPLHF

len: 15
d_gene: .
v_gene: TRBV4-1
j_gene: TRBJ1-1
abundance: .
CDR3nt: TGCGCCAGCAGCCAAGTCTACGGGGGAGGCACTGAAGCTTTCTTT
CDR3aa: CASSQVYGGGTEAFF

len: 13
d_gene: TRBD1
v_gene: TRBV2
j_gene: TRBJ1-1
abundance: .
CDR3nt: TGTGCCAGCAGTGGACAGGGCTCCACTGAAGCTTTCTTT
CDR3aa: CASSGQGSTEAFF

len: 14
d_gene: .
v_gene: TRBV5-8
j_gene: TRBJ1-2
abundance: .
CDR3nt: TGTGCCAGCAGCTTGCATTCGGGGAGCTATGGCTACACCTTC
CDR3aa: CASSLHSGSYGYTF

len: 16
d_gene: TRBD2
v_gene: TRBV6-5
j_gene: TRBJ2-2
abundance: .
CDR3nt: TGTGCCAGCAGTTACGGGGCGGGAGAGGGCACCGGGGAGCTGTTTTTT
CDR3aa: CASSYGAGEGTGELFF

len: 14
d_gene: TRBD1
v_gene: TRBV19
j_gene: TRBJ2-5
abundance: .
CDR3nt: TGTGCCAGTGGCGAGACAGGGGCAAAAGAGACCCAGTACTTC
CDR3aa: CASGETGAKETQYF

len: 14
d_gene: .
v_gene: TRBV27
j_gene: TRBJ1-1
abundance: .
CDR3nt: TGTGCCAGCAGCCCTGGACTGCTGAACACTGAAGCTTTCTTT
CDR3aa: CASSPGLLNTEAFF

len: 12
d_gene: .
v_gene: TRBV6-1
j_gene: TRBJ2-7
abundance: .
CDR3nt: TGTGCCAGCAGGTTAGACATCTACGAGCAGTACTTC
CDR3aa: CASRLDIYEQYF

len: 14
d_gene: .
v_gene: TRBV5-4
j_gene: TRBJ2-7
abundance: few
CDR3nt: TGTGCCAGCAGCCCTGGACAGAGACACTACGAGCAGTACTTC
CDR3aa: CASSPGQRHYEQYF

len: 14
d_gene: TRBD1
v_gene: TRBV28
j_gene: TRBJ1-5
abundance: .
CDR3nt: TGTGCCAGCAGCCCGGGACAGTTCAATCAGCCCCAGCATTTT
CDR3aa: CASSPGQFNQPQHF

len: 15
d_gene: .
v_gene: TRBV4-3
j_gene: TRBJ1-3
abundance: .
CDR3nt: TGCGCCAGCAGCCAAGATGCGACAGTGAGAAACACCATATATTTT
CDR3aa: CASSQDATVRNTIYF

len: 15
d_gene: TRBD2
v_gene: TRBV28
j_gene: TRBJ2-1
abundance: .
CDR3nt: TGTGCCAGCAGTTTGAGGACTAGCGGGACATGTGAGCAGTTCTTC
CDR3aa: CASSLRTSGTCEQFF

len: 14
d_gene: TRBD1
v_gene: TRBV19
j_gene: TRBJ2-3
abundance: .
CDR3nt: TGTGCCAGTAGTGGGGACAGGGTGACAGATACGCAGTATTTT
CDR3aa: CASSGDRVTDTQYF

len: 15
d_gene: TRBD1
v_gene: TRBV6-5
j_gene: TRBJ2-1
abundance: once
CDR3nt: TGTGCCAGCAGGGGGACAGGTCGATTCTACAATGAGCAGTTCTTC
CDR3aa: CASRGTGRFYNEQFF

len: 14
d_gene: TRBD1
v_gene: TRBV5-1
j_gene: TRBJ2-7
abundance: .
CDR3nt: TGCGCCAGCAGCGCCGGACAGGGGGCGGGGGAGCAGTACTTC
CDR3aa: CASSAGQGAGEQYF

len: 15
d_gene: .
v_gene: TRBV7-8
j_gene: TRBJ1-4
abundance: .
CDR3nt: TGTGCCAGCAGCTTAGGCGCAACGCCAAATGAAAAACTGTTTTTT
CDR3aa: CASSLGATPNEKLFF

len: 13
d_gene: .
v_gene: TRBV11-2
j_gene: TRBJ1-5
abundance: .
CDR3nt: TGTGCCAGCAGCTCGAATGACTATCAGCCCCAGCATTTT
CDR3aa: CASSSNDYQPQHF

len: 15
d_gene: TRBD1
v_gene: TRBV10-3
j_gene: TRBJ2-7
abundance: .
CDR3nt: TGTGCCATCAAGGAACAGGGGGCACCGGCCTACGAGCAGTACTTC
CDR3aa: CAIKEQGAPAYEQYF

len: 15
d_gene: .
v_gene: TRBV27
j_gene: TRBJ2-4
abundance: .
CDR3nt: TGTGCCAGCACTGGGGAAACCGTAGGGGGATACATTCAGTACTTC
CDR3aa: CASTGETVGGYIQYF

len: 15
d_gene: .
v_gene: TRBV5-4
j_gene: TRBJ2-2
abundance: .
CDR3nt: TGTGCCAGCAGCCAACAGGGACAGAACACCGGGGAGCTGTTTTTT
CDR3aa: CASSQQGQNTGELFF

len: 16
d_gene: TRBD1
v_gene: TRBV7-2
j_gene: TRBJ2-5
abundance: .
CDR3nt: TGTGCCAGCAGCAGGGGTACGACAGGGCTCCAAGAGACCCAGTACTTC
CDR3aa: CASSRGTTGLQETQYF

len: 14
d_gene: .
v_gene: TRBV7-2
j_gene: TRBJ1-1
abundance: .
CDR3nt: TGTGCCAGCAGCCCGACAGGCGGTAGTACTGAAGCTTTCTTT
CDR3aa: CASSPTGGSTEAFF

len: 14
d_gene: .
v_gene: TRBV6-5
j_gene: TRBJ1-2
abundance: few
CDR3nt: TGTGCCAGCAGTTACTCGAGAGGATCCTATGGCTACACCTTC
CDR3aa: CASSYSRGSYGYTF

len: 13
d_gene: .
v_gene: TRBV5-1
j_gene: TRBJ1-4
abundance: few
CDR3nt: TGCGCCAGCAGCTCCGGGATGGGTGAAAAACTGTTTTTT
CDR3aa: CASSSGMGEKLFF

len: 11
d_gene: .
v_gene: TRBV20-1
j_gene: TRBJ1-6
abundance: .
CDR3nt: TGCAGTGCAATGAGCGGGAGTTTCCTCCACTTT
CDR3aa: CSAMSGSFLHF

len: 15
d_gene: .
v_gene: TRBV11-2
j_gene: TRBJ2-5
abundance: .
CDR3nt: TGTGCCAGCAGCTTAGACTTACCAACGGGAGAGACCCAGTACTTC
CDR3aa: CASSLDLPTGETQYF